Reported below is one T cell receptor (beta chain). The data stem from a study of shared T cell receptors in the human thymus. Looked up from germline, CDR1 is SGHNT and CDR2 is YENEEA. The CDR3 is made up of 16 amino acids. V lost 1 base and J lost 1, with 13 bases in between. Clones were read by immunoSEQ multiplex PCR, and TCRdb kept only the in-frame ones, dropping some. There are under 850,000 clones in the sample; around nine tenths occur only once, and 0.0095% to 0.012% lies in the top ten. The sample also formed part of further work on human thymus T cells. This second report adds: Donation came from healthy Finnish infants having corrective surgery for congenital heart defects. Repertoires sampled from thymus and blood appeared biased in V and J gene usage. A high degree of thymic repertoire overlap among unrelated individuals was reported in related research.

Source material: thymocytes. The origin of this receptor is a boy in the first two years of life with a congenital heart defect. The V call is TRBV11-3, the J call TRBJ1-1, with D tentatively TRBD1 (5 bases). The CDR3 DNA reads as TGTGCCAGCAGCTTAGCCTATAGGCAGGGGAACACTGAAGCTTTCTTT. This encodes CASSLAYRQGNTEAFF.